Included here is one T cell receptor beta chain sequence, with context. Trimming cost V 7 bases and J 3 bases; bases outside gene matches: 10. Germline loops: CDR1 SGHAT, CDR2 FQNNGV. The CDR3 runs to 15 residues. This sample's RNA came from whole unsorted tissue. This non-tumor lung sample came from over 3 cm beyond the tumor edge. The data originate from a study of tumor and adjacent non-tumor tissue in lung cancer. A modified ARM-PCR protocol with three rounds of nested PCR amplified TCRbeta. TCRdb independently ran MiXCR on the multiplex PCR reads; one entry per CDR3 protein. Of about 100,000 distinct CDR3 sequences in the sample, around three fifths were seen once.

The rearrangement joins TRBV11-2 to TRBJ1-1; TRBD1 aligns across 8 bases. This clonotype was sampled from a man aged 25-45 years with non-small cell lung cancer. Source material: distant non-tumor lung tissue. The CDR3 bases are TGTGCCAGCACTTCAGGGGGCCTTTGGGACACTGAAGCTTTCTTT. It is translated as CASTSGGLWDTEAFF.